This T cell receptor beta chain appears in the sequencing data of a study of cytomegalovirus exposure and HLA in healthy donors. Study context: Among the 398 genotyped donors, just over 80% were placed in the Caucasian-associated ancestry cluster. General study points: Within an earlier analysis, most TCR beta V segments proved productive either about 87% or about 30% of the time. In vitro experiments confirmed that a few CMV-associated chains were specific for CMV antigens.

The study ran its PCR with 60 Vbeta and 13 Jbeta primers. This table comes from immunoSEQ multiplex PCR, and its TCRdb copy is limited to in-frame clones, with some not included. The profile covers 150,000 or so clones, with over 65% appearing a single time and approximately 4% taken by the ten largest. As concerns this clone: Its antigen is unknown.

Nominal health characterized the donors when sampled, though unrecorded immune exposures were likely. This CDR3 has 16 residues. Germline V gene sequence: CDR1 SEHNR, CDR2 FQNEAQ (reference sequence). Trimming took off 7 bases at V and 4 bases at J, with 21 bases between the two ends. The chain is built from TRBV7-9 and TRBJ2-3, with a weak D call TRBD2 (7 bases). The receptor was derived from a man younger than 35 in good health and CMV-seropositive. The specimen sequenced was PBMCs. Here the CDR3 DNA reads TGTGCCAGCACCCAATCGGGGGCGGGGGAGGCAGATACGCAGTATTTT. Protein: CASTQSGAGEADTQYF. Full variable domain (missing parts from reference TRBV7-9 and TRBJ2-3): DTGVSQNPRHKITKRGQNVTFRCDPISEHNRLYWYRQTLGQGPEFLTYFQNEAQLEKSRLLSDRFSAERPKGSFSTLEIQRTEQGDSAMYLCASTQSGAGEADTQYFGPGTRLTVL.